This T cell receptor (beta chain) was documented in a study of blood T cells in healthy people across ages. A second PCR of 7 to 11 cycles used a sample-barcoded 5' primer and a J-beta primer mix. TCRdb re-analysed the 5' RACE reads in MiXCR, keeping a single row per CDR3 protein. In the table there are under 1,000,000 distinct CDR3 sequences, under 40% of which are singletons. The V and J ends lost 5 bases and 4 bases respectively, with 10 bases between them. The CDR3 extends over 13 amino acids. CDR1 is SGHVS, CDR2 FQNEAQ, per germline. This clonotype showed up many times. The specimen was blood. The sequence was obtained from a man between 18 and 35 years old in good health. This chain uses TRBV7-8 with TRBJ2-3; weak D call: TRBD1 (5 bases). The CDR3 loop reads CASSPRQSDTQYF. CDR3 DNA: TGTGCCAGCAGCCCTAGACAGTCAGATACGCAGTATTTT.